The source of this T cell receptor (beta chain) is a study of Ad26.COV2.S vaccination and SARS-CoV-2 variants. Study findings and constraints: Analyses of TCR breadth and depth may have underestimated total T cell responses. Reportedly, after vaccination the spike-specific CD8+ and CD4+ T cell responses displayed substantial breadth.

This clone was recorded only once. As yet, its antigen is unknown. Sequencing used immunoSEQ multiplex PCR; TCRdb keeps in-frame clones, though not all of them. The top ten hold 6.4% of the sample, which has about 350,000 clones, about 88% seen once. The sample's treatment: around 19 received Ad26.COV2.S at low or high dose, single or two shots; several received placebo; per-sample allocation not given. Following the first vaccine or placebo injection, samples were taken on day 63. The receptor was derived from a person between 18 and 60 years old who received the Ad26.COV2.S COVID-19 vaccine or a placebo. Specimen: peripheral blood, collected in a trial of Ad26.COV2.S vaccine versus placebo.

The CDR3 sequence is CASSQDRGNSPLHF. The CDR3 DNA sequence: TGTGCCAGCAGCCAAGACAGGGGAAATTCACCCCTCCACTTT. The rearrangement links TRBV14 to TRBJ1-6; D might be TRBD1 (6 bases). Per germline, CDR1 SGHDN and CDR2 FVKESK. This CDR3 has 14 amino acids. The V end was cut by 0 bases, the J end by 7 bases, with 7 bases between.